The 8 T cell receptor beta chains reported below all come from one sample, sequenced in a study of regulatory T cells in long-lasting Graves disease. Specified time point: persistent/refractory GD, antithyroid drugs over 5 years with positive TRAb. RNA isolated from PBMCs was used to make the TCR library. Building the TCR beta libraries relied on iRepertoire HTBI primers, and CDR3 regions underwent Arm-PCR. TCRdb analysed the multiplex PCR reads with MiXCR anew, one entry per CDR3 protein. The sample records hundreds of thousands of distinct CDR3 sequences, less than 20% being singletons. This specimen consisted of peripheral blood mononuclear cells (PBMCs), obtained when the disease was refractory, from a patient treated with antithyroid drugs. The receptors come from a female donor with Graves disease.

This chain uses TRBV10-3 with TRBJ2-1; 9 bases fit TRBD2. Germline CDR1 ENHRY, CDR2 SYGVKD. Trimming cost V 10 bases and J 5 bases; bases outside gene matches: 18. CDR3 length: 17 amino acids. The CDR3 nucleotides read TGTGCCACCGATCATATAGGCGGGAGGGATGACGACAATGAGCAGTTCTTC. Its translation is CATDHIGGRDDDNEQFF.

This clonotype has more than one count but fewer than ten. V and J are TRBV4-2 and TRBJ1-5, with a possible D match to TRBD1 (6 bases). The CDR3 totals 15 residues. The germline V and J ends were trimmed by 0 bases and 4 bases, with 10 bases remaining between them. Germline V lookup: CDR1 LGHNA, CDR2 YNFKEQ. CDR3 residues: CASSQDTGRNQPQHF. The CDR3 nucleotides read TGTGCCAGCAGCCAAGATACAGGGAGGAATCAGCCCCAGCATTTT.

This clonotype was observed a handful of times. The genes are TRBV27 and TRBJ1-3, with 7 bases identical to TRBD1. V lost 11 bases and J lost 5; bases outside the gene matches: 12. Germline loops: CDR1 MNHEY, CDR2 SMNVEV (reference sequence). The CDR3 is 14 residues long. The CDR3 here is CARSPDRERNTIYF. The CDR3 bases are TGTGCCCGATCGCCTGACAGGGAGAGAAACACCATATATTTT.

Concerning this clonotype itself: Since a much larger clone is just one base distant, this may be a read error. This chain links TRBV11-2 with TRBJ2-5; D may correspond to TRBD1 or TRBD2 (6 bases each). The germline V and J ends were trimmed by 5 bases and 5 bases, with 12 bases remaining between them. Germline CDR1 SGHAT, CDR2 FQNNGV. The CDR3 totals 13 residues. CDR3 sequence reads: CASSVDGGETQYF. The CDR3 coding sequence is TGTGCCAGCAGCGTCGACGGGGGCGAGACCCAGTACTTC.

This clonotype came up many times. CDR3 DNA sequence: TGTGCCAGCAGCCCTGCCTGGGGGTTCTCCTACGAGCAGTACTTC. It yields the protein CASSPAWGFSYEQYF. The chain carries TRBV3-1 and TRBJ2-7; D could derive from TRBD1 or TRBD2 (5 bases each). Germline CDR1 reads LGHDT; CDR2 reads YNNKEL (reference sequence). The V end was cut by 4 bases, the J end by 0 bases, with 13 bases between. The CDR3 has 15 amino acids.

To note about this clonotype: This may come from a read error, since a much larger clone is one base off. The V and J genes are TRBV7-8 and TRBJ2-5; D possibly corresponds to TRBD2 (6 bases). From germline, CDR1 is SGHVS and CDR2 FQNEAQ. The V end was cut by 8 bases, the J end by 7 bases, with 32 bases between. CDR3 length: 18 amino acids. The CDR3 bases are TGTGCCAGCCGCCAAGATTGCTCACACAGCGGGTGTCAGGCGACCCAGTACTTC. This translates into CASRQDCSHSGCQATQYF.

The chain joins TRBV20-1 to TRBJ1-5, with 11 bases that match TRBD1. Germline V gene data show CDR1 as DFQATT and CDR2 as SNEGSKA (reference sequence). There are 16 residues in the CDR3. V gave up 2 bases and J gave up 6 bases; unmatched junction bases: 9. CDR3 DNA: TGCAGTGCTAGATCGGGGGACAGGGGGTACCGTCAGCCCCAGCATTTT. The encoded protein is CSARSGDRGYRQPQHF.

The table lists this clonotype with many counts. This rearrangement joins TRBV28 to TRBJ2-2; maybe TRBD2 (6 bases). CDR3 length: 15 amino acids. Trimming left V 5 bases short and J 4 bases short, with 14 bases between. Germline assignment: CDR1 MDHEN and CDR2 SYDVKM. This chain's CDR3 is CASSKRERFTGELFF. CDR3 nucleotide sequence: TGTGCCAGCAGTAAACGGGAGAGGTTCACCGGGGAGCTGTTTTTT.